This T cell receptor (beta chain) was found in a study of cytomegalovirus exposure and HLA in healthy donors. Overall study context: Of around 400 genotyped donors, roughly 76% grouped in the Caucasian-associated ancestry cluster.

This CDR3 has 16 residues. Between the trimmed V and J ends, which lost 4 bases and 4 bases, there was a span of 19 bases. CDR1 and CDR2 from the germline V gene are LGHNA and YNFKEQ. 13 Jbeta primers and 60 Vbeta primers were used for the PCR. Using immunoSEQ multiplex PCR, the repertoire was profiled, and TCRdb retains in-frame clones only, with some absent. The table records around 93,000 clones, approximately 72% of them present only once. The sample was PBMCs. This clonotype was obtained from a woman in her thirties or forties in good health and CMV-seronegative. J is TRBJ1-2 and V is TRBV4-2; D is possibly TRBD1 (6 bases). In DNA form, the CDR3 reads TGTGCCAGCAGCCGCCCCAAAGGGGGATCTGTCTATGGCTACACCTTC. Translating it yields CASSRPKGGSVYGYTF.